This T cell receptor (beta chain) stems from a study of blood T cell repertoires in COVID-19. This CDR3 has 14 residues. The trim removed 2 bases at V and 3 bases at J, leaving 3 bases unmatched. Germline-derived CDR1 and CDR2 are GTSNPN and SVGIG (reference sequence). Membership in each cohort depended on participant-reported clinical history. Measured with immunoSEQ multiplex PCR; TCRdb has only the in-frame clones, and not every one. The sample lists some 400,000 clones; just under 90% were seen once. Sequenced sample: PBMCs or T cells enriched from blood (not recorded which). The sequence came from a woman aged 25 to 39 who had recovered from COVID-19. The rearrangement uses TRBV30 and TRBJ2-4; 8 nucleotides agree with TRBD1. Here the CDR3 reads CAWSLGTGKNIQYF. DNA for the CDR3: TGTGCCTGGAGTCTTGGGACAGGCAAAAACATTCAGTACTTC.